This entry features one T cell receptor (beta chain) sequence. Its antigen remains unknown. Amplified TCR beta CDR3 regions derived from RNA transcripts. HTBI primers were used for first-round RT-PCR of the TCR CDR3. TCRdb reprocessed the multiplex PCR reads via MiXCR and lists one record per CDR3 protein. The repertoire includes roughly 720,000 distinct CDR3 sequences, approximately 15% of them detected once, and about a sixth sits in the top ten. Aged 18 to 65, the patients had hyperthyroidism that was newly diagnosed and had lasted under 2 months. The CDR3 has 17 residues. CDR1 GTSNPN and CDR2 SVGIG come from the germline V gene (reference sequence). V shed 3 bases and J 1 base; nucleotides not matched to a gene: 11. These data are taken from a study of T cells in Graves' hyperthyroidism and ophthalmopathy. General study findings and limits: Model output signaled ophthalmopathy a median around 5.9 months ahead of onset.

The sequence was collected from a man over 45 with Graves' hyperthyroidism. Sequencing was performed on blood. This chain links TRBV30 with TRBJ2-2, with 7 nucleotides matching TRBD2. The CDR3 bases are TGTGCCTGGAGCCAACTGGGGCTAGCGGAGAACACCGGGGAGCTGTTTTTT. It specifies CAWSQLGLAENTGELFF.